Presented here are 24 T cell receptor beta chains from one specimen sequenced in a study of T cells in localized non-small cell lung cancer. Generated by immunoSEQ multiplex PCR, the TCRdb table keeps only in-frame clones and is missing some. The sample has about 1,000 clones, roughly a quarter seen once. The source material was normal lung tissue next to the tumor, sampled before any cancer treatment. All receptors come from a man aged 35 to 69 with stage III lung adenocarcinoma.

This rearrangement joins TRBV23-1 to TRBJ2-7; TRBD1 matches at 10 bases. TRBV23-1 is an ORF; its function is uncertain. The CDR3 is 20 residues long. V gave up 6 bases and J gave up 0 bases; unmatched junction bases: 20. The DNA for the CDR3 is TGCGCCAGCAGCCGGAGACAGGGGGCGAGGAAACGGGAGCCCTCCTACGAGCAGTACTTC. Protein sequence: CASSRRQGARKREPSYEQYF.

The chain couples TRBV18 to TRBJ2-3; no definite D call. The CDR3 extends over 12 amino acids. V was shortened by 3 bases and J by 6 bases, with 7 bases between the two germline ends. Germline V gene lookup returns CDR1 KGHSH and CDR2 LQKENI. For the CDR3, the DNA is TGTGCCAGCTCACCTAACTTGGATACGCAGTATTTT. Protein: CASSPNLDTQYF.

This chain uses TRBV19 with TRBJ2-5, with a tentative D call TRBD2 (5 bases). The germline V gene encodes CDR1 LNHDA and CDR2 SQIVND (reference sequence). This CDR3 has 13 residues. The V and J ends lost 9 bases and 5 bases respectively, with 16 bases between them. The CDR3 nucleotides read TGTGCCAGCCCCCCGAAGTGGAGGGAGACCCAGTACTTC. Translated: CASPPKWRETQYF.

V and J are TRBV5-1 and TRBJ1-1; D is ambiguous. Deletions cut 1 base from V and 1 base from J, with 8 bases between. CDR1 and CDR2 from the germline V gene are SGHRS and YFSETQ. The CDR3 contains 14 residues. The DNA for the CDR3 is TGCGCCAGCAGCTTGTTAGGGAAGAACACTGAAGCTTTCTTT. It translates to CASSLLGKNTEAFF.

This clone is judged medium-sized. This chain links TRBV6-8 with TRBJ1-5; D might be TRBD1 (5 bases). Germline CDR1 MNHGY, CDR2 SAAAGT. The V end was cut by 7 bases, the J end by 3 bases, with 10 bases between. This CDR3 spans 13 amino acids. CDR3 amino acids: CASTRDPNQPQHF. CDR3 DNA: TGTGCCAGCACCCGGGACCCCAATCAGCCCCAGCATTTT.

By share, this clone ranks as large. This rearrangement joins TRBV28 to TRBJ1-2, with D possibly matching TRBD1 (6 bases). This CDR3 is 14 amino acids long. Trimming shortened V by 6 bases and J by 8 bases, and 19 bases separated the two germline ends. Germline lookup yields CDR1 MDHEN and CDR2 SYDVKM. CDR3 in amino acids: CASRSGQPLIGYTF. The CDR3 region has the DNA TGTGCCAGCAGATCCGGACAGCCCCTTATCGGCTACACCTTC.

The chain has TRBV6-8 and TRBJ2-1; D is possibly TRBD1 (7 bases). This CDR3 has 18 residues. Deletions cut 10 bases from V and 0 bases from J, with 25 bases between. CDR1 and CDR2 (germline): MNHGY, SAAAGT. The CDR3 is CAIRGAAGDSSSYNEQFF. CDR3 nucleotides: TGTGCCATCAGGGGGGCAGCGGGCGATTCGAGCTCCTACAATGAGCAGTTCTTC.

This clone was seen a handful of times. Here the CDR3 DNA reads TGTGCCATCAGTGAGTCAGGACCGAACTATGGCTACACCTTC. Protein product: CAISESGPNYGYTF. V is TRBV10-3 and J is TRBJ1-2; D gene unclear. Per germline, CDR1 ENHRY and CDR2 SYGVKD. The length of the CDR3 is 14 residues. Trimming took 0 bases from V and 2 from J, leaving 7 bases between them.

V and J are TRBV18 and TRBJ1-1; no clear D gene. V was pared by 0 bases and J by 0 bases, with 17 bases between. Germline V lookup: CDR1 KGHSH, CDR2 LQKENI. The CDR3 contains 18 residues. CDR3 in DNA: TGTGCCAGCTCACCACCGAGTAACCCAATTAAACTGAACACTGAAGCTTTCTTT. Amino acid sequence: CASSPPSNPIKLNTEAFF.

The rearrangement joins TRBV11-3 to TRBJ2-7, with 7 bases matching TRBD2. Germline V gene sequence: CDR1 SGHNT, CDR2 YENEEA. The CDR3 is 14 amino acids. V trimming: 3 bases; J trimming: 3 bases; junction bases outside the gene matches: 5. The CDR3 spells CASSFRTRSYEQYF. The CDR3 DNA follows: TGTGCCAGCAGCTTCAGGACTAGGAGCTACGAGCAGTACTTC.

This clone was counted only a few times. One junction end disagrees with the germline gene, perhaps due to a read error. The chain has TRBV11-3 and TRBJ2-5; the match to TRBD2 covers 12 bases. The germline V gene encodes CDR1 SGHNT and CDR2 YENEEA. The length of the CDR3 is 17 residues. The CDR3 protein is CASSLRLAGANQETQYF. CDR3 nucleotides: TGTGCTAGCAGCTTACGACTAGCGGGAGCCAACCAAGAGACCCAGTACTTC.

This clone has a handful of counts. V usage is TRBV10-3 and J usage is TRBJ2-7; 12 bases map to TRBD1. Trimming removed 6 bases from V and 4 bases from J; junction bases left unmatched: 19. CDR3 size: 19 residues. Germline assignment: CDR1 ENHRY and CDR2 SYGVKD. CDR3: CAISGGMGQGALGGYEQYF. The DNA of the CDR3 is TGTGCCATCAGCGGAGGGATGGGACAGGGGGCGCTCGGTGGGTACGAGCAGTACTTC.

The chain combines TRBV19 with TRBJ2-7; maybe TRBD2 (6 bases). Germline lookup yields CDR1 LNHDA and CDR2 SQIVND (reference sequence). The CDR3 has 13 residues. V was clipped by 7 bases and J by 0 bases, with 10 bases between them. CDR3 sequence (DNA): TGTGCCAGTACTGCGGGGAGCTCCTACGAGCAGTACTTC. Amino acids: CASTAGSSYEQYF.

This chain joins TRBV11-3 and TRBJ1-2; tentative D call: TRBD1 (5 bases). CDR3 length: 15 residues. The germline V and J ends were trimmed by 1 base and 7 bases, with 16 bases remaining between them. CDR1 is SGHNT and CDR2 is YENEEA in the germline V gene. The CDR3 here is CASSLGGPGHSGYTF. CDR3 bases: TGTGCCAGCAGCTTAGGCGGTCCAGGACATAGTGGCTACACCTTC.

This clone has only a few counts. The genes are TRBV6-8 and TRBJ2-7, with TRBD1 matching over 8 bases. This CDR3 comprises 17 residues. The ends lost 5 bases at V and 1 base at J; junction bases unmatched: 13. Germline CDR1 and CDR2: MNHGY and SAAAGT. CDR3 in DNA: TGTGCCAGCAGTCGGAGACAGACAGGGGCTGAATCCTACGAGCAGTACTTC. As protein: CASSRRQTGAESYEQYF.

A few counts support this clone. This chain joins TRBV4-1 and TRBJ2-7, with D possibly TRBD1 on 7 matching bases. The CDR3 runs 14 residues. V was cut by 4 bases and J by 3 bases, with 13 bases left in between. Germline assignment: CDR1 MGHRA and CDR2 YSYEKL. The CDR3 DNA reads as TGCGCCAGCAGCCCCCGGCAGGGGGGCTACGAGCAGTACTTC. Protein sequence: CASSPRQGGYEQYF.

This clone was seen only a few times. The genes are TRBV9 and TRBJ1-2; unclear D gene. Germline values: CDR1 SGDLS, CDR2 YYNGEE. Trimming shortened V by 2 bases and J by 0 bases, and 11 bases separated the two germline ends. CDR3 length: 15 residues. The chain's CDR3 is CASSVAGPANYGYTF. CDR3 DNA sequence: TGTGCCAGCAGCGTGGCAGGACCAGCTAACTATGGCTACACCTTC.

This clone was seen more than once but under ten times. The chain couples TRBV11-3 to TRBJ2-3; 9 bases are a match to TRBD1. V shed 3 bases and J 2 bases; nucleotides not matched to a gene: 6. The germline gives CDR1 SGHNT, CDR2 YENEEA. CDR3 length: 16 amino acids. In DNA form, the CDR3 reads TGTGCCAGCAGCTTGGACAGGGGAACCCCCACAGATACGCAGTATTTT. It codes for CASSLDRGTPTDTQYF.

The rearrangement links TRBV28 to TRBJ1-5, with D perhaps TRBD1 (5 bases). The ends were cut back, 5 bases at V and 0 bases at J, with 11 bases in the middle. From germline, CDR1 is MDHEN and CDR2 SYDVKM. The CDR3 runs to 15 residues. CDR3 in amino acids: CASSRGPLSNQPQHF. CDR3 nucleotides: TGTGCCAGCAGTAGGGGACCTCTTAGCAATCAGCCCCAGCATTTT.

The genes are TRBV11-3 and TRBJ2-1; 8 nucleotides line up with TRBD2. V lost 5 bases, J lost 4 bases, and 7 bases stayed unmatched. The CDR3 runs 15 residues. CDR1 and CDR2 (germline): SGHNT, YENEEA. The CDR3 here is CASSDSGVLYNEQFF. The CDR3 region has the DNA TGTGCCAGCAGCGATAGCGGGGTCCTATACAATGAGCAGTTCTTC.

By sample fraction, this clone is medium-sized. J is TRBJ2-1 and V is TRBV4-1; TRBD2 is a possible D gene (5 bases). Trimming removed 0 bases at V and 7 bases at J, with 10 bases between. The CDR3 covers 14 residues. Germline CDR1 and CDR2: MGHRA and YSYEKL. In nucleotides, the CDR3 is TGCGCCAGCAGCCAAGAACTAGTCGGTAATGAGCAGTTCTTC. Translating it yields CASSQELVGNEQFF.

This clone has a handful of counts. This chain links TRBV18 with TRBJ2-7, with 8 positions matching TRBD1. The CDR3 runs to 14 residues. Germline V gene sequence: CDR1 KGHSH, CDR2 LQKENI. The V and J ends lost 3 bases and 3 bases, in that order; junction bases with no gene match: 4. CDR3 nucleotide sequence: TGTGCCAGCTCACCCGCCACAGGGGGCTACGAGCAGTACTTC. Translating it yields CASSPATGGYEQYF.

The CDR3 sequence: CASLPGQGYEQYF. In nucleotides, the CDR3 is TGTGCCAGCCTCCCGGGACAGGGGTACGAGCAGTACTTC. J is TRBJ2-7 and V is TRBV28; 10 bases match TRBD1. Germline lookup yields CDR1 MDHEN and CDR2 SYDVKM. V dropped 8 bases and J dropped 4; count of bases not matched to a gene: 5. The CDR3 length is 13 residues.

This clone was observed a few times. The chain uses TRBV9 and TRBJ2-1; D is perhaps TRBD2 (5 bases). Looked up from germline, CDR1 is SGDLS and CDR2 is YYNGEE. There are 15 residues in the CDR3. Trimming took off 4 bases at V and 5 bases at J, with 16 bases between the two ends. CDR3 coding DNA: TGTGCCAGCAGCTTTGGGCTAGCCCCTGACAATGAGCAGTTCTTC. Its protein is CASSFGLAPDNEQFF. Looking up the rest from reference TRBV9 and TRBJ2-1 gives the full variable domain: DSGVTQTPKHLITATGQRVTLRCSPRSGDLSVYWYQQSLDQGLQFLIQYYNGEERAKGNILERFSAQQFPDLHSELNLSSLELGDSALYFCASSFGLAPDNEQFFGPGTRLTVL.